The 13 T cell receptor beta chains reported below all come from one sample, sequenced in a study of human T cells and chemical hapten exposure. Individual cDNA molecules (in the library) carried attached unique molecular identifiers. TCRdb re-derived calls from the reads in MiXCR, one entry per CDR3 protein. Found here are 95,000 to 150,000 distinct CDR3 sequences, over 7.5% of them singletons; the top ten hold around 1.5%. Total RNA was isolated from whole blood that had not been fractionated. The sequencing input was whole blood. These receptor sequences come from a human donor in good health. Some clones in this sample may be carry-over from other donors' samples.

The rearrangement uses TRBV20-1 and TRBJ1-2; 10 bases map to TRBD1. CDR1 and CDR2 (germline): DFQATT, SNEGSKA (reference sequence). Trimming took 5 bases from V and 6 from J; bases not matched to a gene: 6. CDR3 length equals 13 residues. The CDR3 loop reads CSAPRQGAHGYTF. For the CDR3, the DNA is TGCAGTGCTCCAAGACAGGGGGCGCATGGCTACACCTTC.

This clonotype has a handful of counts. The chain recombines TRBV28 with TRBJ2-1; 12 nucleotides align to TRBD2. Trimming at V came to 7 bases and at J to 9 bases, leaving 4 bases not matched to a gene. Germline lookup yields CDR1 MDHEN and CDR2 SYDVKM. This CDR3 contains 13 residues. CDR3 in DNA: TGTGCCAGCATCCTAGCGGGAGGGGGTGAGCAGTTCTTC. Its translation: CASILAGGGEQFF.

V gene TRBV5-1 combines with J gene TRBJ1-2, with TRBD1 identical over 7 bases. Germline loops: CDR1 SGHRS, CDR2 YFSETQ. CDR3 length: 15 amino acids. V lost 2 bases and J lost 6; bases outside the gene matches: 10. Here the CDR3 DNA reads TGCGCCAGCAGCTTCACAGGGGATAGGTTGAATGGCTACACCTTC. This codes for CASSFTGDRLNGYTF.

The V and J genes are TRBV12-3 or TRBV12-4 and TRBJ1-5; D is possibly TRBD1 (6 bases). The CDR3 loop spans 17 amino acids. V lost 6 bases to trimming and J lost 1 base, with 19 bases between them. CDR3 sequence: CASSKTGFGRSNQPQHF. Written as DNA, the CDR3 is TGTGCCAGCAGCAAAACAGGGTTTGGTAGGAGCAATCAGCCCCAGCATTTT.

This clonotype has only a few counts. The chain combines TRBV19 with TRBJ1-5, with TRBD1 as a possible D gene (6 bases). Germline CDR1 LNHDA, CDR2 SQIVND (reference sequence). The CDR3 spans 16 residues. Trimming took off 5 bases at V and 7 bases at J, with 21 bases between the two ends. CDR3 nucleotides: TGTGCCAGTAGTGCCAGCGGGGGGGGGGGCGACCAGCCCCAGCATTTT. Amino acid sequence: CASSASGGGGDQPQHF.

The rearrangement links TRBV7-9 to TRBJ2-3, with a tentative D call TRBD2 (5 bases). This CDR3 region has 14 residues. Germline V gives CDR1 SEHNR, CDR2 FQNEAQ (reference sequence). V shed 5 bases and J shed 3 bases, with 12 bases lying between them. Here the CDR3 DNA reads TGTGCCAGCAGCCGAGGACTCCCAACAGATACGCAGTATTTT. This codes for CASSRGLPTDTQYF.

V usage is TRBV2 and J usage is TRBJ1-1, with TRBD1 as a possible D gene (6 bases). This CDR3 has 14 residues. The V and J ends lost 5 bases and 1 base respectively, with 11 bases between them. The germline gives CDR1 SNHLY, CDR2 FYNNEI. The CDR3 region is CASSHRVENTEAFF. The CDR3 bases are TGTGCCAGCAGTCACAGGGTAGAGAACACTGAAGCTTTCTTT.

This clonotype has just a few counts. The genes are TRBV7-9 and TRBJ1-2, with a weak D call TRBD1 (5 bases). The CDR3 extends over 12 amino acids. Germline CDR1 and CDR2: SEHNR and FQNEAQ (reference sequence). Trimming stripped 6 bases from V and 9 bases from J, with 14 bases between. The CDR3 is CASSSGTTSYTF. CDR3 nucleotides: TGTGCCAGCAGTTCCGGGACGACTAGCTACACCTTC.

This clonotype was seen only a few times. The V and J genes are TRBV6-2 or TRBV6-3 and TRBJ1-5, with 7 bases lining up with TRBD1. The CDR3 contains 14 residues. Germline V lookup: CDR1 MNHEY, CDR2 SVGEGT. With V trimmed by 6 bases and J by 6 bases, 8 bases remained unmatched. The CDR3: CASSSRGMGQPQHF. The CDR3 DNA sequence: TGTGCCAGCAGCAGCAGGGGGATGGGTCAGCCCCAGCATTTT.

The V and J genes are TRBV28 and TRBJ2-1, with TRBD2 matching over 13 bases. The CDR3 loop spans 20 amino acids. V shed 6 bases and J 0 bases; nucleotides not matched to a gene: 14. Germline values: CDR1 MDHEN, CDR2 SYDVKM. The CDR3 DNA sequence: TGTGCCAGCAGCACTGTTTCGGGACTAGCGGGATCCAGCTCCTACAATGAGCAGTTCTTC. This gives the protein CASSTVSGLAGSSSYNEQFF.

The CDR3 region is CATSRDQRTGWGLMNTEAFF. Written as DNA, the CDR3 is TGTGCCACCAGCAGAGATCAAAGGACAGGGTGGGGGCTTATGAACACTGAAGCTTTCTTT. The V gene is TRBV15, the J gene TRBJ1-1, with TRBD1 identical over 8 bases. V was pared by 0 bases and J by 0 bases, with 15 bases of the junction left unmatched. CDR3 length: 20 residues. Germline V lookup: CDR1 LNHNV, CDR2 YYDKDF (reference sequence).

This clonotype was seen many times. The chain couples TRBV19 to TRBJ2-1, with TRBD2 identical over 15 bases. Germline V gene data show CDR1 as LNHDA and CDR2 as SQIVND (reference sequence). CDR3 length: 18 residues. Trimming removed 3 bases from V and 5 bases from J; junction bases left unmatched: 8. CDR3 coding DNA: TGTGCCAGTAGTATGACCGGGACTAGCGGGAGGAGAGACAATGAGCAGTTCTTC. Its translation is CASSMTGTSGRRDNEQFF.

This clonotype was detected only a few times. The V call is TRBV13, the J call TRBJ1-1; D gene uncertain. The V end lost 5 bases, the J end lost 2 bases, and 6 bases lay between the germline ends. Germline values: CDR1 PRHDT, CDR2 FYEKMQ (reference sequence). There are 12 residues in the CDR3. The CDR3 loop reads CASSVYNTEAFF. The CDR3 nucleotides read TGTGCCAGCAGCGTGTATAACACTGAAGCTTTCTTT. The variable domain in full, completed from reference TRBV13 and TRBJ1-1, reads AAGVIQSPRHLIKEKRETATLKCYPIPRHDTVYWYQQGPGQDPQFLISFYEKMQSDKGSIPDRFSAQQFSDYHSELNMSSLELGDSALYFCASSVYNTEAFFGQGTRLTVV.